A single T cell receptor beta chain is shown here with its context. What it recognizes is unknown. Stem cell-like memory, regulatory, central memory and naive CD4+ cells were sorted via CD45RO/CCR7/CD25/CD127/CD95/CD27. The data were obtained in a study of beta chain features in type 1 diabetes. Investigators reverse transcribed all isolated RNA, so they sequenced expressed TCRB transcripts. Using immunoSEQ multiplex PCR, the repertoire was profiled, and TCRdb retains in-frame clones only, with some absent. The table has about 250,000 clones, roughly a tenth seen once. V was clipped by 7 bases and J by 7 bases, with 11 bases between them. CDR1 MRHNA and CDR2 SNTAGT come from the germline V gene. The CDR3 has 13 amino acids. Study-wide findings and caveats: Researchers report that Type 1 diabetes patients had moderately but significantly shorter TCRB CDR3s across all four CD4+ subsets.

This receptor was obtained from a man under 40 with type 1 diabetes. The genes are TRBV6-4 and TRBJ1-6; possibly TRBD1 for D (6 bases). Sequenced material: naive CD4+ T cells from blood. CDR3 bases: TGTGCCAGCACACAAAGGGGGAATTCACCCCTCCACTTT. It translates to CASTQRGNSPLHF.